This T cell receptor beta chain was documented in a study of blood T cell repertoires in COVID-19. Study at large: The United States, Italy and Spain supplied acute and convalescent COVID-19 samples. The analysed material was cDNA or gDNA that came from T cells, B-cell-depleted T cells, or PBMCs.

Source study methods: Amplification of reference gene primers provided the estimated nucleated cell counts. Some clones are missing from TCRdb's copy, which holds only in-frame ones; the method was immunoSEQ multiplex PCR. The DNA was the basis for D and trimming; V, J and clone size are from that table. The sample includes some 120,000 clones, 86% of them seen just once. The TCR was taken from a woman aged 45-60 years who had recovered from COVID-19. Sequenced input: peripheral blood.

CDR3 DNA: TGTGCCAGCAGCTCTACCGGCGGGAGAAACGAGCAGTACTTC. Its protein is CASSSTGGRNEQYF. The J gene is TRBJ2-7, the V gene TRBV7-9; the match to TRBD2 covers 7 bases. Per germline, CDR1 SEHNR and CDR2 FQNEAQ (reference sequence). The CDR3 length is 14 residues. V lost 4 bases, J lost 5 bases, and 8 bases stayed unmatched.